The T cell receptor (beta chain) described here comes from a study of blood T cell repertoires in COVID-19. Study at large: Specimens from acute and convalescent COVID-19 originated in the United States, Italy and Spain.

This table comes from immunoSEQ multiplex PCR, and its TCRdb copy is limited to in-frame clones, with some not included. The table includes 150,000 to 200,000 clones, 84% detected once. Deletions cut 8 bases from V and 7 bases from J, with 8 bases between. Germline V gene data show CDR1 as SNHLY and CDR2 as FYNNEI. The CDR3 spans 10 residues. The origin of this receptor is a woman aged 25 to 45 who had been exposed to COVID-19. This sequence joins TRBV2 and TRBJ1-2, with TRBD1 as a possible D gene (5 bases). The sequenced sample consisted of PBMCs or T cells enriched from blood (not recorded which). The chain's CDR3 is CASQTGGYTF. The CDR3 DNA reads as TGTGCCAGCCAAACAGGTGGCTACACCTTC.